This T cell receptor (beta chain) was captured by sequencing in a study of cytomegalovirus exposure and HLA in healthy donors (dated 2017 in TCRdb). Regarding the research as a whole: The 500 to 800 repertoires of the first cohort and the roughly 120 validation repertoires were produced on the same platform, according to a later analysis. To predict cytomegalovirus infection status, the study combined high-throughput TCR immunosequencing, statistical association of individual TCRs with disease status, and machine learning. Besides the first cohort of approximately 670 subjects, a separate validation cohort made up of 120 different subjects was used. The aim of the study was to test whether cataloging public T cell receptors could identify signatures of past pathogen exposure. Study-wide conclusions, independent of this receptor: Cytomegalovirus status was reported to be diagnosed by the classifier with high specificity and sensitivity in both the original and validation cohorts. The authors suggested that the approach could potentially be extended to other disease states and immunological phenotypes. A later analysis found that TCRs clustered in the first cohort also tended to co-occur in the roughly 120 validation repertoires, with approximately 95% of cluster scores above 0. In vitro tests confirmed that a few of the cytomegalovirus-associated TCR beta chains recognize cytomegalovirus antigens. A later analysis had no HLA typing for the validation cohort, so co-occurrence there was scored across all 130 or so repertoires. The study listed 164 TCR beta chains as associated with cytomegalovirus. Most TCR sequences were seen in very few donors, while some public TCRs were found in many individuals.

Donors formed part of the validation cohort, which comprised about 130 subjects and was distinct from the first cohort of 670 or so subjects. Taken from the germline V gene, the CDR1 and CDR2 loops are LGHNA and YSLEER. The CDR3 contains 15 residues, cysteine and phenylalanine counted. This entry keeps only the CDR3 DNA: 45 bases, framed from base 1. Trimming at the junction amounts to 0 bases on V and 7 bases on J, and the germline ends lie 10 bases apart. About this clone: The target of this receptor is not known. Base qualities are not provided; no much larger clone lies one nucleotide away.

Library generation was performed with the immunoSEQ multiplex PCR assay. In the original analysis: A statistical classification framework was built to diagnose cytomegalovirus status from the catalog of TCR beta chain sequences. The table was pulled from immuneACCESS by TCRdb, which kept in-frame rearrangements only. Such tables lose some clones; where checked, under half of the loss comes from unresolved V genes, and the rest has no known cause. V and J calls and clone size are those listed in that table; D and trimming were worked out from the DNA. For this sample the table gives under 200,000 clones, of which about 90% were detected only once. The top ten clones comprise 5.7% of the sample.

The chain is made from TRBV4-3 and TRBJ1-6; the D gene lacks a confident call. Sequencing was carried out using PBMCs. The clonotype comes from a woman in her twenties or thirties in good health and CMV-seronegative. The nucleotides read TGCGCCAGCAGCCAAGAAGTCAGAAGAAATTCACCCCTCCACTTT. Protein translation: CASSQEVRRNSPLHF.